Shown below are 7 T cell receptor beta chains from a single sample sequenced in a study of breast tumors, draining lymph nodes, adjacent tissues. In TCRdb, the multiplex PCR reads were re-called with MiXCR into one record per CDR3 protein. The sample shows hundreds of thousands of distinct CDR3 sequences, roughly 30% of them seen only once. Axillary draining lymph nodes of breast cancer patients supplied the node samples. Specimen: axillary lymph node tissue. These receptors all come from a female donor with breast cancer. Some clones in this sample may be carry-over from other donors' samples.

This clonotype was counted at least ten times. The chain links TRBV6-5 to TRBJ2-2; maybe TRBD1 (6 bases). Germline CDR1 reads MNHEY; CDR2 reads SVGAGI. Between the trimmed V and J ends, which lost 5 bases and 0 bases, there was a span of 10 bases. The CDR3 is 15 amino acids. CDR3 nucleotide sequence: TGTGCCAGCAGTAGGGACACGCCGAACACCGGGGAGCTGTTTTTT. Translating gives CASSRDTPNTGELFF.

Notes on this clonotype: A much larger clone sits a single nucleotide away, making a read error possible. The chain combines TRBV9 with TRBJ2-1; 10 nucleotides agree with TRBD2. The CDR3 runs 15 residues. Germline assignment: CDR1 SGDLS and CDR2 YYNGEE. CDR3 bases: TGTGCCAGCAGCGGCGGACTAGCGGAGAACAATGAGCCGTTCTTC. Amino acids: CASSGGLAENNEPFF.

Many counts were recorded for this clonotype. The CDR3 region has the DNA TGTGCCAGCAGCTCGCCCCGGCCAGGGGTCATCGGGCAGTACTTC. Translating gives CASSSPRPGVIGQYF. V usage is TRBV7-9 and J usage is TRBJ2-7; D perhaps matches TRBD1 (6 bases). CDR1 is SEHNR and CDR2 is FQNEAQ in the germline V gene (reference sequence). This CDR3 has 15 residues. V was trimmed by 4 bases and J by 9 bases, leaving 22 bases between them. Using reference TRBV7-9 and TRBJ2-7 for the parts outside the CDR3, the full variable domain is DTGVSQNPRHKITKRGQNVTFRCDPISEHNRLYWYRQTLGQGPEFLTYFQNEAQLEKSRLLSDRFSAERPKGSFSTLEIQRTEQGDSAMYLCASSSPRPGVIGQYFGPGTRLTVT.

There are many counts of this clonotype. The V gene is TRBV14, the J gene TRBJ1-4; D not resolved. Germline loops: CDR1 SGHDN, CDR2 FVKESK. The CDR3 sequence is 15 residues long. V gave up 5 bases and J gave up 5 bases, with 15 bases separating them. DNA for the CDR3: TGTGCCAGCAGCTACATCGGCCAGAAAAATGAAAAACTGTTTTTT. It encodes CASSYIGQKNEKLFF.

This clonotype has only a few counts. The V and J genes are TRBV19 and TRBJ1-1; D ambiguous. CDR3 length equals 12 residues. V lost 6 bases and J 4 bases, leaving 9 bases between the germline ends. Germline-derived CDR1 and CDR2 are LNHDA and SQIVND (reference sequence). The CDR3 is CASRGGLTEAFF. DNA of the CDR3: TGTGCCAGTAGGGGTGGTCTCACTGAAGCTTTCTTT.

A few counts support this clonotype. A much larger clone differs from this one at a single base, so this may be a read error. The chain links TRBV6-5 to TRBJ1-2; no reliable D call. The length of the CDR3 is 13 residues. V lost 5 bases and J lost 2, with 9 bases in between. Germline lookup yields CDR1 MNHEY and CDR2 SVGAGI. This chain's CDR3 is CASSHDLNYGYTF. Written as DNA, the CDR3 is TGTGCCAGCAGTCACGACCTAAACTATGGCTACACCTTC.

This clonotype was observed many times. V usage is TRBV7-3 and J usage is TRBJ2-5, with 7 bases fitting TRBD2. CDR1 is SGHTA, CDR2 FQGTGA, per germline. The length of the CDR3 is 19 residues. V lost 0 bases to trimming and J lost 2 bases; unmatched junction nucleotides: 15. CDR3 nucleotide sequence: TGTGCCAGCAGCTTAACTGCTCGGGCCGGGGCGGGAGAACAAGAGACCCAGTACTTC. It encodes CASSLTARAGAGEQETQYF.